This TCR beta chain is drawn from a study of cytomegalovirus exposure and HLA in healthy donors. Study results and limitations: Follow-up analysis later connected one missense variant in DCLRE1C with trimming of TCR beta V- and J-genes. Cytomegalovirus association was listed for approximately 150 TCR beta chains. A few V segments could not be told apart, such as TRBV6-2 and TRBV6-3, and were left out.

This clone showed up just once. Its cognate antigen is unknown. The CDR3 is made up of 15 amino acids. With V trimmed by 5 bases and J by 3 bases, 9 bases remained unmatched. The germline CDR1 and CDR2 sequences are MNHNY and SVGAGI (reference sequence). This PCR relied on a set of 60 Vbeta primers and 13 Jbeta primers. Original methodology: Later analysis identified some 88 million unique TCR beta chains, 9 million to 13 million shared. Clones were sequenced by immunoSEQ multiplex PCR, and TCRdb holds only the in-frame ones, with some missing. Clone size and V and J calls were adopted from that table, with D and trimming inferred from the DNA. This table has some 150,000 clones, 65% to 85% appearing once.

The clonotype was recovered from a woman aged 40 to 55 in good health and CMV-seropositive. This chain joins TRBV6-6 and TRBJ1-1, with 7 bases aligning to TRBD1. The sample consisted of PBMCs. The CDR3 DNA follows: TGTGCCAGCAGTAACCTAGGGGGCGCGTACACTGAAGCTTTCTTT. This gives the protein CASSNLGGAYTEAFF.